The 22 T cell receptor beta chains presented below share a single source sample, sequenced in a study of shared clonotypes between healthy human individuals (dated by TCRdb to between 2020 and 2021). The library was obtained by the immunoSEQ multiplex PCR assay. The table was pulled from immuneACCESS by TCRdb, which kept in-frame rearrangements only. Such tables lose some clones; where checked, under half of the loss comes from unresolved V genes, and the rest has no known cause. This sample has 2,100,000 or so clones in its table, and about 94% of those were observed once. Around 0.13% of the sample is in the top ten clones. What was sequenced was naive CD4+ T cells sorted from blood. Per the publication, the cell subset or site label means: CD45RA+ positively selected. The receptors originated from a man between 18 and 29 years old in good health.

This clone is a singleton in its sample. This chain uses TRBV5-1 with TRBJ2-2; the D gene is possibly TRBD2 (6 bases). Trimming shortened V by 4 bases and J by 0 bases, and 13 bases separated the two germline ends. Germline CDR1 and CDR2: SGHRS and YFSETQ. The CDR3 contains 16 residues. CDR3 nucleotides: TGCGCCAGCAGCCCGGGCGGCGGGGCGAACACCGGGGAGCTGTTTTTT. Its protein is CASSPGGGANTGELFF.

The rearrangement uses TRBV4-2 and TRBJ1-4; the D is unclear. The germline V and J ends were trimmed by 4 bases and 0 bases, with 9 bases remaining between them. Per the germline V gene, CDR1 is LGHNA and CDR2 is YNFKEQ. The CDR3 runs 15 residues. The CDR3 bases are TGTGCCAGCAGCCCAAACCCCACAACTAATGAAAAACTGTTTTTT. It yields the protein CASSPNPTTNEKLFF.

This sequence joins TRBV28 and TRBJ2-5; 7 bases fit TRBD1. J was trimmed by 5 bases and V by 2 bases; bases with no gene match: 8. The CDR3 is made up of 15 amino acids. Germline V CDR1 and CDR2: MDHEN, SYDVKM. The CDR3, as DNA: TGTGCCAGCAGTTTACCGATACAGGGGAGTGAGACCCAGTACTTC. Protein sequence: CASSLPIQGSETQYF.

CDR3 protein: CASSDSNTGELFF. CDR3 in DNA: TGTGCCAGTAGCGACTCGAACACCGGGGAGCTGTTTTTT. J is TRBJ2-2 and V is TRBV28, with TRBD2 as a possible D gene (5 bases). Germline assignment: CDR1 MDHEN and CDR2 SYDVKM. This CDR3 spans 13 amino acids. V was shortened by 9 bases and J by 0 bases, with 8 bases between the two germline ends.

This sequence joins TRBV7-9 and TRBJ1-4, with D hard to call. CDR3 size: 15 residues. Trimming cost V 5 bases and J 0 bases, with 10 bases left between them. CDR1 SEHNR and CDR2 FQNEAQ come from the germline V gene (reference sequence). This chain's CDR3 is CASSDLSTTNEKLFF. The DNA of the CDR3 is TGTGCCAGCAGCGACCTCTCTACAACTAATGAAAAACTGTTTTTT.

The chain carries TRBV4-3 and TRBJ2-7; 15 nucleotides align to TRBD2. The V gene's germline CDR1 is LGHNA and CDR2 YSLEER. This CDR3 region has 18 residues. V shed 4 bases and J 0 bases; nucleotides not matched to a gene: 7. CDR3 sequence reads: CASSPQGLAGGTSYEQYF. The CDR3 DNA follows: TGCGCCAGCAGCCCTCAAGGACTAGCGGGAGGGACCTCCTACGAGCAGTACTTC.

The chain links TRBV5-6 to TRBJ1-5; D may be TRBD1 (5 bases). V dropped 6 bases and J dropped 7 bases, with 20 bases sitting between them. The CDR3 extends over 15 amino acids. The V gene's germline CDR1 is SGHDT and CDR2 YYEEEE. The CDR3 sequence is CASTEGWGVDQPQHF. The CDR3 DNA follows: TGTGCCAGCACCGAAGGGTGGGGGGTAGACCAGCCCCAGCATTTT.

Worth noting for this clone: The sample has other DNA sequences that encode this CDR3 too. V and J are TRBV18 and TRBJ1-5; D is undetermined. Trimming took 0 bases from V and 4 from J, leaving 7 bases between them. CDR3 size: 14 residues. Germline values: CDR1 KGHSH, CDR2 LQKENI. The CDR3 DNA reads TGTGCCAGCTCACCACCGGGTGGAAATCAGCCCCAGCATTTT. Translation: CASSPPGGNQPQHF.

This rearrangement joins TRBV7-9 to TRBJ1-2; 9 bases line up with TRBD1. The CDR3 loop spans 16 amino acids. V was clipped by 1 base and J by 3 bases; unmatched bases: 6. Looked up from germline, CDR1 is SEHNR and CDR2 is FQNEAQ (reference sequence). CDR3 residues: CASSLGDRDYDYGYTF. The CDR3 region has the DNA TGTGCCAGCAGCTTAGGGGACAGGGATTACGACTATGGCTACACCTTC.

The chain has TRBV4-3 and TRBJ2-2; tentative D call: TRBD1 (6 bases). The CDR3 spans 17 residues. The germline gives CDR1 LGHNA, CDR2 YSLEER. V lost 0 bases and J lost 5, with 16 bases in between. CDR3 region: CASSQDFGQFPTGELFF. The CDR3 region has the DNA TGCGCCAGCAGCCAAGATTTCGGACAGTTCCCAACCGGGGAGCTGTTTTTT.

The chain is built from TRBV11-2 and TRBJ2-5; no reliable D call. CDR3 size: 13 residues. The V gene lost 2 bases and the J gene lost 2 bases, with 6 bases spanning the gap. Germline assignment: CDR1 SGHAT and CDR2 FQNNGV. Written as DNA, the CDR3 is TGTGCCAGCAGCTTAATTAATCAAGAGACCCAGTACTTC. This translates into CASSLINQETQYF.

This sequence joins TRBV30 and TRBJ2-5; 12 bases agree with TRBD1. V shed 7 bases, J shed 5 bases, and the junction held 11 bases outside the gene matches. The CDR3 is 15 amino acids. CDR1 and CDR2 (germline): GTSNPN, SVGIG (reference sequence). The CDR3 here is CAYRRGTGGWETQYF. The CDR3 DNA sequence: TGTGCCTACAGACGCGGGACAGGGGGCTGGGAGACCCAGTACTTC.

The V call is TRBV6-6, the J call TRBJ2-7; TRBD1 matches 8 bases. CDR1 is MNHNY and CDR2 is SVGAGI in the germline V gene (reference sequence). The junction had 7 bases not matched to a gene; V was cut back by 7 bases and J by 2 bases. The length of the CDR3 is 14 residues. CDR3 protein: CASTSMTGAYEQYF. The CDR3 DNA sequence: TGTGCCAGCACTTCCATGACAGGGGCCTACGAGCAGTACTTC.

This sequence joins TRBV6-1 and TRBJ2-2; 7 nucleotides match TRBD1. The V gene end was trimmed by 2 bases and the J gene end by 4 bases; junction bases not matched to a gene: 4. This CDR3 region has 15 residues. Germline loops: CDR1 MNHNS, CDR2 SASEGT. The DNA for the CDR3 is TGTGCCAGCAGTGAACTAGGGGGCAGCACCGGGGAGCTGTTTTTT. Residues: CASSELGGSTGELFF.

This chain links TRBV9 with TRBJ1-4; 8 nucleotides match TRBD1. Germline assignment: CDR1 SGDLS and CDR2 YYNGEE. The J segment lost 5 bases and the V segment lost 4 bases, leaving 7 bases of the junction unmatched. The CDR3 is 15 amino acids. CDR3 bases: TGTGCCAGCAGCTCAACGGACAGGGCGAATGAAAAACTGTTTTTT. It codes for CASSSTDRANEKLFF.

The chain couples TRBV19 to TRBJ1-2; D gene ambiguous. The CDR3 sequence is 13 residues long. Per the germline V gene, CDR1 is LNHDA and CDR2 is SQIVND (reference sequence). Between the trimmed V and J ends, which lost 6 bases and 7 bases, there was a span of 15 bases. For the CDR3, the DNA is TGTGCCAGTAGCCCCGACACCAGCGGTGGCTACACCTTC. It encodes CASSPDTSGGYTF.

This chain joins TRBV11-3 and TRBJ2-2, with a weak D call TRBD2 (5 bases). V gave up 2 bases and J gave up 4 bases, with 8 bases separating them. Germline V gives CDR1 SGHNT, CDR2 YENEEA. The length of the CDR3 is 14 residues. The CDR3 coding sequence is TGTGCCAGCAGCTTAAGCGGCGCCACCGGGGAGCTGTTTTTT. Protein sequence: CASSLSGATGELFF.

The table lists this clone with a count of one. This chain links TRBV7-2 with TRBJ2-3; D remains ambiguous. Trimming left V 3 bases short and J 0 bases short, with 13 bases between. CDR1 and CDR2 (germline): SGHTA, FQGNSA. The CDR3 has 16 amino acids. The CDR3 spells CASSFGRMPSTDTQYF. The CDR3 DNA sequence: TGTGCCAGCAGCTTCGGACGGATGCCTAGCACAGATACGCAGTATTTT.

This chain joins TRBV6-5 and TRBJ2-6, with D unresolved. V was clipped by 6 bases and J by 1 base, with 7 bases between them. The CDR3 spans 14 residues. The germline gives CDR1 MNHEY, CDR2 SVGAGI. For the CDR3, the DNA is TGTGCCAGCAGAAGGGTGTCTGGGGCCAACGTCCTGACTTTC. Its protein is CASRRVSGANVLTF.

V gene TRBV2 combines with J gene TRBJ1-1; 10 bases are shared with TRBD1. J was trimmed by 2 bases and V by 4 bases; bases with no gene match: 10. CDR3 size: 17 residues. CDR1 and CDR2 from the germline V gene are SNHLY and FYNNEI. CDR3 protein: CASSGRTGGTSNTEAFF. The CDR3 region has the DNA TGTGCCAGCAGTGGTAGGACAGGGGGAACCTCAAACACTGAAGCTTTCTTT.

This chain joins TRBV5-1 and TRBJ1-1; tentative D call: TRBD1 (5 bases). CDR3 length equals 14 residues. Germline values: CDR1 SGHRS, CDR2 YFSETQ. With 1 base removed from V and 3 bases from J, the gap between germline ends came to 10 bases. The CDR3 loop reads CASSLSGGDTEAFF. The CDR3 DNA reads as TGCGCCAGCAGCTTGTCCGGGGGAGACACTGAAGCTTTCTTT.

The chain combines TRBV4-1 with TRBJ1-1; no clear D gene. The CDR3 runs to 16 residues. V dropped 4 bases and J dropped 3 bases, with 18 bases sitting between them. In germline, CDR1 is MGHRA, CDR2 YSYEKL. CDR3 sequence: CASSPRVLGSDTEAFF. CDR3 DNA sequence: TGCGCCAGCAGCCCCCGGGTATTAGGTAGTGACACTGAAGCTTTCTTT.